The sequence of this T cell receptor beta chain was determined in a study of T cells in Graves' hyperthyroidism and ophthalmopathy (dated by TCRdb to between 2018 and 2021). The study in broad terms: Peripheral blood was sampled at the time of initial diagnosis, prior to any treatment. A discovery cohort of about a hundred patients, about 40 with Graves' ophthalmopathy and approximately 57 with stable Graves' hyperthyroidism, was used to find distinguishing TCR V-J signatures. Prospective prediction of ophthalmopathy was tested in an independent validation cohort of approximately 19 hyperthyroidism patients and 17 patients who later progressed to ophthalmopathy. For training and testing, the 95 to 100 patients in the discovery cohort were randomly divided in a 7:3 ratio. The study also compared thyroid tissue and blood T-cell repertoires from 6 or 7 Graves' hyperthyroidism patients. Once sampling was done, hyperthyroidism patients were given methimazole at a starting dose of 30 mg daily, whereas ophthalmopathy patients were given high-dose intravenous methylprednisolone. The paper reports TCR Vbeta CDR3 sequencing of more than 120 peripheral blood samples: approximately 41 ophthalmopathy, 75 to 80 hyperthyroidism and approximately 17 progressor patients. Study-wide conclusions, independent of this receptor: In cross-validation, a model built on a 13 V-J signature told ophthalmopathy apart from stable hyperthyroidism with approximately 91% sensitivity and roughly 81% specificity, and in testing the same model reached 80%/75%. Sample size was not statistically predetermined, and blinding of investigators to group allocation was not performed. In validation, progression to ophthalmopathy was predicted by the model with around 71% sensitivity and around 75% specificity, a median of about 6 months before onset. Most expanded thyroid clonotypes (frequency above 0.001) were also found in blood, which suggests that blood repertoires may mirror thyroid immune responses.

Deletion took 3 bases off V and 2 bases off J, with a span of 7 bases between the germline ends. The CDR3 contains 14 residues, cysteine and phenylalanine counted. The CDR3 DNA has 42 bases and is translated from base 1. Taken from the germline V gene (reference sequence), the CDR1 and CDR2 loops are MNHEY and SMNVEV. Ten or more counts support this clonotype. The specificity of this receptor is unknown. No base quality values were provided; no much bigger clone lies one nucleotide off. The TCR beta CDR3 regions were amplified from RNA transcripts. The first round of RT-PCR for the TCR CDR3 was performed with the HTBI primer set and the Qiagen OneStep RT-PCR kit. Libraries were constructed in a second round of multiplex PCR, after which size selection and purification were performed. Libraries were sequenced paired-end with 100 bp reads on an Illumina HiSeq2000. Per the source publication's procedure: SOAPnuke was used to process the raw data, removing reads that contained adapters or uncalled bases, had a mean Phred below 15, or lacked an exact match to the constant primer or identifier. High-quality paired reads were merged using COPE v1.2.5, and each unique nucleotide sequence was defined as a clonotype. Clonotypes were aligned to IMGT TRBV, TRBD and TRBJ reference segments using MiTCR v1.1. Only V-J combinations with frequency above 0.0001, covering about 99% of repertoires, were analysed. A TCS score was defined as the ratio between F50 (clonal expansion) and ExV (chaos), using BLOSUM62-based TCRdist between CDR3 peptides within each V-J. Welch's t-statistics and random forest reduced approximately 520 V-J features to roughly 13, which were used in a naive Bayes classifier (R e1071). In-frame beta chains were kept once TCRdb had trimmed the public reads at Q25 with fastp and called clones with MiXCR. Rows with one shared CDR3 protein collapse into an entry with the most common genes and DNA. Here the V and J calls rest on TCRdb's processing, not on the authors' analysis. The sample table records some 350,000 distinct CDR3 sequences; roughly 15% of these occur just once. About 21% of the sample is in the top ten clones.

In the ophthalmopathy patients, disease was moderately to severely active, with a Clinical Activity Score of 3 or more, a NOSPECS grade of 4 or more, and a duration of less than 3 months. Patients with uncontrolled infections, other autoimmune diseases, pregnancy or lactation were excluded. Clinical symptoms, serum thyroxine and TRAb, thyroid ultrasound, and orbital computed tomography formed the basis for the diagnoses. PBMCs were isolated from about 9.2 ml of fresh peripheral blood by Ficoll-Paque density gradient centrifugation. Total RNA was extracted with Trizol reagent, and quality was checked on an Agilent 2100 Bioanalyzer.

The sequenced material came from blood. The source is a woman aged 60-75 years with Graves' ophthalmopathy. The chain employs TRBV27 and TRBJ1-4; the D gene is perhaps TRBD1, from 5 matching bases. The nucleotide sequence reads TGTGCCAGCAGTTTCCGGGGCACTAATGAAAAACTGTTTTTT. It translates as CASSFRGTNEKLFF.